The present T cell receptor beta chain was sequenced within a study of cytomegalovirus exposure and HLA in healthy donors. Overall study results and limits: There were 150 to 200 TCR beta chains listed as cytomegalovirus-associated.

Only in-frame clones appear in the TCRdb table, and some are missing; sequencing was by immunoSEQ multiplex PCR. Of approximately 160,000 clones in the sample, just under 90% are singletons; the top ten hold around 3.8%. Germline lookup yields CDR1 LNHDA and CDR2 SQIVND (reference sequence). This CDR3 has 17 residues. V dropped 3 bases and J dropped 2 bases, with 16 bases sitting between them. Note on this clone: Its antigen is currently unknown.

This chain connects TRBV19 to TRBJ1-4; D call uncertain. The specimen sequenced was PBMCs. This TCR derives from a man between 18 and 35 years old in good health and CMV-seropositive. The chain's CDR3 is CASSIRGKDLTNEKLFF. The CDR3 nucleotides are TGTGCCAGTAGTATCAGAGGGAAAGACCTTACTAATGAAAAACTGTTTTTT.